This T cell receptor (beta chain) comes out of a study of post-analysis software for immune sequencing data (dated by TCRdb to 2015 to 2017). Regarding the complete study: Disease courses on record covered relapsing-remitting, secondary progressive and progressive-relapsing multiple sclerosis, though some patients had no subtype annotation. A subset of samples was prepared in parallel using single-end sample barcoding, then pooled and co-amplified after Illumina adapter ligation. The multiple sclerosis patient repertoires were compared with ten to eleven previously published healthy control repertoires from donors aged roughly 6 to 27 years. General findings and caveats noted by the study authors: Significantly higher frequencies in patients than in controls were found for several TRBV segments, including TRBV5-6, TRBV5-1 and TRBV20-1. Significantly lower normalized Chao1 diversity was found in multiple sclerosis patients than in controls, suggesting substantial peripheral T-cell clonal expansion. The multiple sclerosis patient group was slightly younger than the control group. Direct clustering with F measure showed strong co-clustering of samples prepared in the same batch, prompting a batch-effect correction.

Sequences SQVTM (CDR1) and ANQGSEA (CDR2) are obtained from the germline V gene. There are 15 amino acids in the CDR3, from cysteine to phenylalanine inclusive. CDR3 DNA is the only sequence kept; it has 45 bases, read in frame from the first base. V is pared back by 3 bases and J by 1 base, with 15 bases lying between the germline termini. Receptor amplification or capture employed PCR. Sequencing instrument: Illumina HiSeq 2500. To reduce PCR and sequencing biases, unique molecular identifiers were incorporated into the TCR beta cDNA libraries. Per 1 to 10 million input T cells, approximately 500,000 cDNA molecules were obtained, such that each molecule approximated one T cell. The same protocol used for the earlier healthy control dataset was applied to prepare and sequence the patient libraries. Within a given batch, samples were prepared together, multiplexed and sequenced on the same HiSeq lane. The authors' pipeline ran thus. Raw barcoded reads were processed with MIGEC, and single-read molecular identifier groups were discarded before consensus assembly and CDR3 extraction. VDJtools was used for post-analysis of the clonotype tables, and diversity was normalized by down-sampling every dataset to the size of the smallest sample. Repertoire overlap clustering matched CDR3 amino acid but not nucleotide sequences to correct batch-related cross-sample contamination. Through fastp at Q25 and MiXCR, TCRdb rebuilt clones from the public reads, retaining in-frame beta chains. Rows merge per CDR3 protein into single entries with the most common DNA and genes. These V and J calls derive from TCRdb rather than the authors' analysis. The sample table holds roughly 670,000 distinct CDR3 sequences, of which approximately 60% were seen once. In total, the top ten clones hold around 11% of the sample.

Regarding this clonotype: The specificity of this receptor is unknown. Within one base of it there is no much larger clone, and no base qualities were kept.

To demonstrate the VDJtools post-analysis software, the study profiled TCR beta repertoires from the peripheral blood of around 13 young patients with multiple sclerosis. Multiple sclerosis patients were children and adolescents aged about 6 to 15 years. Material for sequencing was blood. The source is a girl aged 2 to 9 with multiple sclerosis. Here the chain combines TRBV29-1 and TRBJ1-2; TRBD1 is perhaps the D gene, given 5 matching bases. The DNA is as follows: TGCAGCGTTGATCAGCTCGAGGGGTTTAACTATGGCTACACCTTC. The encoded protein is CSVDQLEGFNYGYTF.